The next 13 T cell receptor beta chains were all read from a single sample in a study of CD8+ T cells in alopecia areata. Following RNA extraction, reverse transcription yielded cDNA that acted as the sequencing template. Profiling relied on immunoSEQ multiplex PCR, and the TCRdb table lists in-frame clones only, not all of them. The sample lists roughly 100,000 clones, about 60% occurring once. What was sequenced was CD4+ T cells sorted from blood. Receptor source: a human donor in good health.

This chain uses TRBV5-1 with TRBJ2-7; D remains unclear. Trimming took off 0 bases at V and 5 bases at J, with 3 bases between the two ends. CDR1 is SGHRS and CDR2 is YFSETQ in the germline V gene. The CDR3 has 11 residues. CDR3 DNA: TGCGCCAGCAGCTTGGAGGACGAGCAGTACTTC. Protein sequence: CASSLEDEQYF.

This chain links TRBV9 with TRBJ1-6; D is undetermined. V lost 8 bases, J lost 7 bases, and 13 bases lay in between. The CDR3 is 13 residues long. CDR1 and CDR2 from the germline V gene are SGDLS and YYNGEE. The CDR3, as DNA: TGTGCCAGTTCTCAGGATGGGAATTCACCCCTCCACTTT. As protein: CASSQDGNSPLHF.

This chain links TRBV30 with TRBJ2-2; D ambiguous. The CDR3 runs to 14 residues. Trimming pared 4 bases from V and 1 base from J, leaving 10 bases between. Germline CDR1 is GTSNPN and CDR2 is SVGIG (reference sequence). The CDR3 nucleotides read TGTGCCTGGAAGCCCGTCATGAACACCGGGGAGCTGTTTTTT. Protein sequence: CAWKPVMNTGELFF. Full variable domain (rest looked up from reference TRBV30 and TRBJ2-2): SQTIHQWPATLVQPVGSPLSLECTVEGTSNPNLYWYRQAAGRGLQLLFYSVGIGQISSEVPQNLSASRPQDRQFILSSKKLLLSDSGFYLCAWKPVMNTGELFFGEGSRLTVL.

The chain employs TRBV5-1 and TRBJ1-2, with 12 bases identical to TRBD1. CDR1 is SGHRS and CDR2 is YFSETQ in the germline V gene. V lost 7 bases and J lost 0; bases outside the gene matches: 10. The CDR3 sequence is 17 residues long. The CDR3 DNA reads TGCGCCAGCCACCTGGGACAGGGGGCTTTAGCTAACTATGGCTACACCTTC. It codes for CASHLGQGALANYGYTF. The complete variable domain, with remaining parts taken from reference TRBV5-1 and TRBJ1-2, reads KAGVTQTPRYLIKTRGQQVTLSCSPISGHRSVSWYQQTPGQGLQFLFEYFSETQRNKGNFPGRFSGRQFSNSRSEMNVSTLELGDSALYLCASHLGQGALANYGYTFGSGTRLTVV.

This chain uses TRBV7-2 with TRBJ2-5; D unclear. Trimming stripped 5 bases from V and 4 bases from J, with 5 bases between. CDR3 size: 11 residues. The germline CDR1 and CDR2 sequences are SGHTA and FQGNSA. For the CDR3, the DNA is TGTGCCAGCAGCGTATTAGAGACCCAGTACTTC. Its protein product is CASSVLETQYF.

This chain links TRBV5-1 with TRBJ2-3; no reliable D call. Germline V gene data show CDR1 as SGHRS and CDR2 as YFSETQ. The CDR3 is 15 amino acids. V was cut by 0 bases and J by 0 bases, with 8 bases left in between. CDR3 coding DNA: TGCGCCAGCAGCTTGGTCCGGGCTAGCACAGATACGCAGTATTTT. Amino acids: CASSLVRASTDTQYF.

V usage is TRBV29-1 and J usage is TRBJ2-5, with 8 bases aligning to TRBD2. The CDR3 is 11 residues long. Trimming at V came to 5 bases and at J to 4 bases, leaving 0 bases not matched to a gene. Germline CDR1 reads SQVTM; CDR2 reads ANQGSEA. The CDR3 DNA sequence: TGCAGCGTTCGGGGGGGAGAGACCCAGTACTTC. Encoded protein: CSVRGGETQYF.

This chain uses TRBV7-9 with TRBJ2-5; 7 nucleotides match TRBD2. Looked up from germline, CDR1 is SEHNR and CDR2 is FQNEAQ (reference sequence). The trim removed 5 bases at V and 3 bases at J, leaving 3 bases unmatched. The CDR3 is made up of 13 amino acids. CDR3 protein: CASSRGGEETQYF. In DNA form, the CDR3 reads TGTGCCAGCAGCCGCGGGGGAGAAGAGACCCAGTACTTC.

This chain uses TRBV11-2 with TRBJ2-5; unclear D gene. Between the trimmed V and J ends, which lost 1 base and 5 bases, there was a span of 8 bases. The germline gives CDR1 SGHAT, CDR2 FQNNGV. CDR3 length: 13 residues. The CDR3, as DNA: TGTGCCAGCAGCTTAGGGCTGGTGGAGACCCAGTACTTC. Protein sequence: CASSLGLVETQYF.

The chain employs TRBV2 and TRBJ1-5; 11 nucleotides match TRBD1. The CDR3 contains 13 residues. V dropped 6 bases and J dropped 7; count of bases not matched to a gene: 2. Germline loops: CDR1 SNHLY, CDR2 FYNNEI. The chain's CDR3 is CASRDRGQQPQHF. In DNA, the CDR3 is TGTGCCAGCAGGGACAGGGGGCAACAGCCCCAGCATTTT.

The chain is built from TRBV5-4 and TRBJ1-2; no clear D gene. From germline, CDR1 is SGHNT and CDR2 YYREEE (reference sequence). V lost 5 bases to trimming and J lost 8 bases, with 16 bases between them. CDR3 length: 13 amino acids. CDR3 sequence (DNA): TGTGCCAGCAGACCCGGCTCCGGAGGGGGCTACACCTTC. Translated, it gives CASRPGSGGGYTF.

This clone was counted ten times or more. The rearrangement joins TRBV7-3 to TRBJ2-1, with 7 positions matching TRBD2. V lost 4 bases to trimming and J lost 9 bases; unmatched junction nucleotides: 9. Germline values: CDR1 SGHTA, CDR2 FQGTGA. This CDR3 region has 14 residues. The CDR3 protein is CASSSGTRGVEQFF. DNA of the CDR3: TGTGCCAGCAGCTCCGGGACCCGGGGGGTTGAGCAGTTCTTC.

The CDR3 loop is CASSGAVHSSYNSPLHF. DNA of the CDR3: TGTGCCAGCTCCGGGGCAGTCCATAGCTCCTATAATTCACCCCTCCACTTT. J is TRBJ1-6 and V is TRBV25-1; D may be TRBD1 (5 bases). The V end was cut by 8 bases, the J end by 0 bases, with 17 bases between. Germline V gives CDR1 MGHDK, CDR2 SYGVNS. CDR3 size: 17 residues.